The T cell receptor (beta chain) under discussion was sequenced for a study of T cell responses to AZD1222 COVID-19 vaccine. Findings and caveats of the study: Unmutated variant regions reportedly attract nearly half of all spike-specific TCRs.

Sequenced by immunoSEQ multiplex PCR; TCRdb stores in-frame clones only, minus some. Found here are around 200,000 clones, around 88% of them singletons; the top ten hold 0.4% to 0.5%. For this clone: Its antigen is unidentified.

The CDR3 is 16 residues long. Germline assignment: CDR1 SGHDT and CDR2 YYEEEE. V gave up 4 bases and J gave up 3 bases, with 20 bases separating them. This sequence joins TRBV5-6 and TRBJ2-7; D is perhaps TRBD1 or TRBD2 (6 bases each). This sample comprised peripheral blood, obtained on day 0 of AZD1222 vaccination. The TCR originated in an adult in good health. DNA of the CDR3: TGTGCCAGCAGCGGGGGGCCCACAGGGAGTGACTACGAGCAGTACTTC. Translation gives CASSGGPTGSDYEQYF.